The table lists the clone carrying this T cell receptor beta chain with many counts. This sample stems from a study of T cells in Graves' hyperthyroidism and ophthalmopathy. Regions amplified from RNA transcripts were the TCR beta CDR3 regions. RT-PCR in the first round (using the HTBI primer set) targeted the TCR CDR3. One entry per CDR3 protein results from TCRdb running MiXCR on the multiplex PCR reads. In the table there are around 600,000 distinct CDR3 sequences, 13% to 15% of which are singletons. Germline CDR1 MNHNS, CDR2 SASEGT. This CDR3 region has 16 residues. V was shortened by 4 bases and J by 2 bases, with 17 bases between the two germline ends.

This receptor was identified in a woman aged 18 to 35 with Graves' ophthalmopathy. This chain joins TRBV6-1 and TRBJ1-2; weak D call: TRBD1 (5 bases). Sequencing used blood. CDR3 protein: CASSGGFGGVNYGYTF. DNA of the CDR3: TGTGCCAGCAGTGGGGGCTTCGGAGGGGTGAACTATGGCTACACCTTC.